Listed here is a single T cell receptor (beta chain). Its antigen remains unidentified. Base qualities were left out, and no much larger clone turns up one base away. Donors were 40 or so systemically healthy Caucasian individuals from Russia aged roughly 6 to 100 years. About 9.8 milliliters of peripheral blood were drawn from each donor into EDTA-treated Vacutainer tubes. Ficoll-Paque density-gradient centrifugation was used to isolate PBMCs, with at least 6.5 million per sample. Trizol reagent was used to extract total RNA from PBMCs, with at least 6 micrograms per sample. For every donor, an aliquot of PBMCs went through flow cytometry to measure the percentages of naive CD45RAhigh/CD27high T cells. Library creation used 5' RACE. The sequencing machine was an Illumina HiSeq 2500. A second about 7 to 11 cycle PCR used a sample-barcoded 5' primer and a J-beta primer mix. A template-switch 5' adaptor carrying 12 random nucleotides introduced a unique molecular identifier onto each TCR beta cDNA molecule. Each sample yielded at least 2.5 million CDR3-containing paired-end reads. First-strand cDNA synthesis was performed from all RNA using the Mint cDNA synthesis kit, with priming by a TRBC-specific oligonucleotide. Following uracil-DNA glycosylase treatment, all cDNA underwent a first 18-cycle PCR with the universal primers M1SS and BC2_uni_R. The paper's processing steps were these. For normalization, 1 million high-quality reads were randomly selected from each sample, with every read carrying a distinct molecular identifier. Reads sharing molecular identifiers were discarded rather than binned into consensus sequences. MiTCR, run with a Q25 quality threshold and the strictest error-elimination algorithm, handled CDR3 identification, clonotype clustering and error correction. A nonparametric unseen species model using Euler transformation provided a lower-bound estimate of total TCR beta diversity. TCRdb trimmed public reads at Q25 via fastp, called clones via MiXCR and kept in-frame beta chains. Under each unique CDR3 protein, matching rows form one entry showing the most common genes and DNA. V and J calls and clone size were set by TCRdb, not the authors. The sample table shows about 730,000 distinct CDR3 sequences, and more than 40% are seen once. Of the sample, about 20% falls within the top ten clones.

Measured from the cysteine to the phenylalanine, the CDR3 is 13 residues long. Solely the CDR3 DNA is kept, with 39 bases framed from the first base. The germline V gene (reference sequence) gives CDR1 as LNHNV and CDR2 as YYDKDF. Trimming at the junction amounts to 0 bases on V and 5 bases on J, and the germline ends lie 7 bases apart. This sample stems from a study of blood T cells in healthy people across ages (dated by TCRdb to 2014 to 2015). Context from the whole study: In model experiments, roughly one uniquely barcoded TCR beta cDNA molecule per two T cells was captured by template switching. Age-related changes in TCR beta repertoire diversity were measured in the study by deep sequencing normalized with unique cDNA molecular identifiers. The donors were divided into four age groups: young (average around 15 years), middle-aged (approximately 41), aged (about 62) and long-lived (nearly 85). To avoid experimental bias, donors of different ages were randomly spread across the sequencing lanes. The study analyzed two additional independent replicas of 1 million unique cDNA reads from the same blood draw for two donors, one aged 18 to 29 and one aged 80 or older. The research as a whole found: Estimates of total diversity from one million sequenced T cells were regarded as lower bounds and underestimates. As age increased, observed TCR beta diversity per million T cells dropped in a roughly linear way, and a significant reduction was already evident by age 40. Donor CMV infection status was unknown, potentially confounding age-related changes in expanded clonotypes. Conclusive comparison of naive and antigen-experienced compartments was prevented by the profiling of bulk unsorted PBMCs. Observed TCR beta diversity correlated strongly with the percentage of naive T cells measured by flow cytometry. Compared with the aged group, the long-lived group had more naive CD4+ T cells, fewer expanded clones and increased TCR diversity, suggesting age selection.

The sample consisted of blood. The sequence is built from TRBV15 and TRBJ1-2, with no confident D gene call. The TCR comes from a woman aged 60 to 75 in good health. This receptor has the CDR3 CATSRDRFYGYTF. The sequenced DNA: TGTGCCACCAGCAGAGACCGTTTTTATGGCTACACCTTC.